The present entry profiles one T cell receptor (beta chain) with its context. This entry is derived from a study of CD8 T cells in Susac syndrome. cDNA came from around 0.54 to 1 ug RNA primed by random hexamers. TCRdb re-called the immunoSEQ multiplex PCR reads with MiXCR, one entry per CDR3 protein. The table records about 80,000 distinct CDR3 sequences, about 93% of them present only once. V dropped 3 bases and J dropped 5 bases, with 10 bases sitting between them. CDR3 length equals 14 residues. The V gene's germline CDR1 is MDHEN and CDR2 SYDVKM. The V and J genes are TRBV28 and TRBJ1-4; D is ambiguous. Input material: CD4+ T cells from PBMCs. The receptor's source is a human donor with Susac syndrome. The CDR3 here is CASSFSGRNEKLFF. For the CDR3, the DNA is TGTGCCAGCAGTTTCTCCGGCCGAAATGAAAAACTGTTTTTT.